Below are 24 T cell receptor beta chains sequenced from a single sample in a study of blood T cells in healthy people across ages. Then a second PCR, running roughly 7 to 11 cycles, was carried out with a sample-barcoded 5' primer and a J-beta primer mix. TCRdb processed the 5' RACE reads anew with MiXCR; each CDR3 protein has one entry. The top ten clones hold roughly 8% of a sample with 1.5 million to 2 million distinct CDR3 sequences, about 28% of them seen once. The sample comprised blood. The receptors were sampled from a woman in her thirties in good health.

Worth noting for this clonotype: This may stem from a read error, because a much larger clone lies one nucleotide away. The chain recombines TRBV4-1 with TRBJ2-7; D may be TRBD2 (7 bases). The CDR3 runs 15 residues. Germline CDR1 reads MGHRA; CDR2 reads YSYEKL. Trimming left V 2 bases short and J 6 bases short, with 17 bases between. The CDR3 spells CASSQIRDKRGEQYF. CDR3 DNA sequence: TGCGCCAGCAGCCAAATCCGGGACAAGCGGGGCGAGCAGTACTTC.

In this sample, this clonotype turned up a few times. CDR3 nucleotides: TGTGCCAGCAGCTCACTCCCAGGAAATGGCTATGGCTACACCTTC. Translated, it gives CASSSLPGNGYGYTF. The rearrangement uses TRBV7-3 and TRBJ1-2; D unclear. V shed 4 bases and J shed 4 bases, with 16 bases lying between them. The germline V gene encodes CDR1 SGHTA and CDR2 FQGTGA. There are 15 residues in the CDR3.

This clonotype occurred a few times. This chain links TRBV20-1 with TRBJ2-1; possibly TRBD2 for D (6 bases). V shed 4 bases and J shed 6 bases, with 19 bases lying between them. The germline V gene has CDR1 DFQATT and CDR2 SNEGSKA (reference sequence). The CDR3 spans 15 residues. CDR3 region: CSAIDLGLYTNEQFF. The CDR3 DNA sequence: TGCAGTGCTATCGATTTGGGACTTTACACCAATGAGCAGTTCTTC.

This clonotype was seen only a few times. The CDR3 nucleotides are TGTGCCAGCAGCCCTGGCCACTTACTAGCGGGGGGTTCCGAGCAGTTCTTC. It encodes CASSPGHLLAGGSEQFF. The rearrangement uses TRBV7-2 and TRBJ2-1, with 12 bases matching TRBD2. CDR1 and CDR2 (germline): SGHTA, FQGNSA. CDR3 length: 17 residues. Trimming removed 5 bases from V and 10 bases from J; junction bases left unmatched: 15.

CDR3 coding DNA: TGTGCCAGCAGCTTGGGGACACCGAGCTCCTACGAGCAGTACTTC. It yields the protein CASSLGTPSSYEQYF. This sequence joins TRBV7-2 and TRBJ2-7, with TRBD1 as a possible D gene (6 bases). Germline assignment: CDR1 SGHTA and CDR2 FQGNSA. This CDR3 has 15 amino acids. V lost 3 bases and J 0 bases, leaving 12 bases between the germline ends.

This clonotype was counted only a few times. The chain recombines TRBV18 with TRBJ1-1; D unresolved. Germline CDR1 KGHSH, CDR2 LQKENI. The germline V and J ends were trimmed by 5 bases and 7 bases, with 8 bases remaining between them. This CDR3 has 11 residues. The CDR3 reads CASSGLGEAFF. CDR3 nucleotide sequence: TGTGCCAGCTCAGGCTTGGGTGAAGCTTTCTTT.

This clonotype showed up many times. The rearrangement joins TRBV28 to TRBJ1-6; D is possibly TRBD1 (5 bases). Germline CDR1 is MDHEN and CDR2 is SYDVKM. The CDR3 sequence is 18 residues long. V lost 1 base and J lost 1, with 14 bases in between. The CDR3 DNA reads TGTGCCAGCAGTTTATCCGAGGGGATGGGGTCCTATAATTCACCCCTCCACTTT. Translated: CASSLSEGMGSYNSPLHF.

This clonotype was detected only a few times. A read error may account for a junction end that differs from germline. V and J are TRBV27 and TRBJ2-1; 8 bases are a match to TRBD2. There are 16 residues in the CDR3. The germline gives CDR1 MNHEY, CDR2 SMNVEV (reference sequence). The CDR3 DNA follows: TGTGCCAGCAGTTTGTTGGCGGGAGGTCGCTACAATGGGCAGTTCTTC. Encoded protein: CASSLLAGGRYNGQFF.

The CDR3 nucleotides read TGCAGTGCTAGAGATCTCAGGAGGGTGGGAGATACGCAGTATTTT. Residues: CSARDLRRVGDTQYF. The chain carries TRBV20-1 and TRBJ2-3, with D possibly being TRBD2 (6 bases). Germline V gene data show CDR1 as DFQATT and CDR2 as SNEGSKA (reference sequence). Trimming left V 0 bases short and J 5 bases short, with 15 bases between. The CDR3 has 15 residues.

This clonotype was observed once. It may be a read error: a sequence one base away is much more abundant. CDR3 DNA: TGTGCCAACAGCCTAATAAGCAGCGGGAGTGCGAAATACGAGCAGTACTTC. This gives the protein CANSLISSGSAKYEQYF. The rearrangement links TRBV7-6 to TRBJ2-7, with 8 positions matching TRBD2. There are 17 residues in the CDR3. Germline CDR1 reads SGHVS; CDR2 reads FNYEAQ.

This clonotype was seen a handful of times. This chain uses TRBV4-3 with TRBJ1-6, with D possibly being TRBD1 (6 bases). This CDR3 has 15 amino acids. Germline assignment: CDR1 LGHNA and CDR2 YSLEER. V was shortened by 4 bases and J by 6 bases, with 13 bases between the two germline ends. CDR3 nucleotide sequence: TGCGCCAGCAGCCCGTCAGGGGTACTTAATTCACCCCTCCACTTT. As protein: CASSPSGVLNSPLHF.

This clonotype was seen ten or more times. This chain links TRBV7-6 with TRBJ2-7; possible D gene TRBD1, 6 bases. V lost 5 bases and J lost 2, with 10 bases in between. CDR1 and CDR2 (germline): SGHVS, FNYEAQ. The CDR3 is made up of 13 amino acids. The CDR3 loop is CASSPRDTYEQYF. CDR3 bases: TGTGCCAGCAGCCCCCGGGACACCTACGAGCAGTACTTC.

This clonotype was seen a handful of times. The chain links TRBV3-1 to TRBJ2-5, with unresolved D. This CDR3 has 13 amino acids. Germline assignment: CDR1 LGHDT and CDR2 YNNKEL (reference sequence). V was cut by 0 bases and J by 4 bases, with 6 bases left in between. This CDR3 reads CASSQDNGETQYF. In DNA, the CDR3 is TGTGCCAGCAGCCAAGATAATGGAGAGACCCAGTACTTC.

The gene calls are TRBV5-1 and TRBJ2-6, with D perhaps matching TRBD2 (6 bases). V was pared by 4 bases and J by 2 bases, with 13 bases between. The V gene's germline CDR1 is SGHRS and CDR2 YFSETQ. This CDR3 has 16 residues. In DNA form, the CDR3 reads TGCGCCAGCAGCGGGGGACTGTTAGCTGGGGCCAACGTCCTGACTTTC. Its protein product is CASSGGLLAGANVLTF.

V usage is TRBV20-1 and J usage is TRBJ2-4, with TRBD1 matching over 12 bases. This CDR3 comprises 16 residues. Per the germline V gene, CDR1 is DFQATT and CDR2 is SNEGSKA (reference sequence). Trimming at V came to 1 base and at J to 6 bases, leaving 7 bases not matched to a gene. CDR3 bases: TGCAGTGCTAGAGGGGACAGGGGGCCGGGTACAAACATTCAGTACTTC. It specifies CSARGDRGPGTNIQYF.

This clonotype was observed a few times. This rearrangement joins TRBV10-3 to TRBJ2-3; 10 nucleotides align to TRBD2. V trimming: 11 bases; J trimming: 5 bases; junction bases outside the gene matches: 7. The CDR3 consists of 13 residues. The germline V gene encodes CDR1 ENHRY and CDR2 SYGVKD. The CDR3 loop reads CAAALAGEDTQYF. The DNA of the CDR3 is TGTGCCGCTGCCCTAGCGGGGGAAGATACGCAGTATTTT.

This clonotype was recorded a few times. V usage is TRBV7-2 and J usage is TRBJ1-1, with 7 bases aligning to TRBD1. The germline gives CDR1 SGHTA, CDR2 FQGNSA. V lost 3 bases and J lost 0; bases outside the gene matches: 7. There are 16 residues in the CDR3. The CDR3 here is CASSFRTGAMNTEAFF. CDR3 nucleotides: TGTGCCAGCAGCTTCAGGACAGGCGCTATGAACACTGAAGCTTTCTTT. The full variable domain, completed using reference TRBV7-2 and TRBJ1-1, is GAGVSQSPSNKVTEKGKDVELRCDPISGHTALYWYRQSLGQGLEFLIYFQGNSAPDKSGLPSDRFSAERTGGSVSTLTIQRTQQEDSAVYLCASSFRTGAMNTEAFFGQGTRLTVV.

V gene TRBV24-1 combines with J gene TRBJ2-4; 7 bases are shared with TRBD2. CDR3 length: 14 amino acids. Trimming at V came to 6 bases and at J to 0 bases, leaving 1 base not matched to a gene. Germline lookup yields CDR1 KGHDR and CDR2 SFDVKD. CDR3: CATSTGGAKNIQYF. The DNA for the CDR3 is TGTGCCACCAGTACGGGGGGAGCCAAAAACATTCAGTACTTC.

This clonotype was counted only a few times. This sequence joins TRBV30 and TRBJ2-7, with D unresolved. The V end was cut by 2 bases, the J end by 5 bases, with 7 bases between. The CDR3 has 11 residues. Germline lookup yields CDR1 GTSNPN and CDR2 SVGIG (reference sequence). The CDR3 nucleotides are TGTGCCTGGAGTCTGAGGAACGAGCAGTACTTC. Translating it yields CAWSLRNEQYF.

As to this clonotype: At one boundary the junction diverges from the germline segment, which might be a read error. The rearrangement joins TRBV5-1 to TRBJ1-4, with TRBD1 matching over 9 bases. The CDR3 is 15 amino acids. Germline values: CDR1 SGHRS, CDR2 YFSETQ. The CDR3 nucleotides read TGCGCCAGCAGCGACGACAGGGGGGCCGTTGAAAAACGGTTTTTT. This encodes CASSDDRGAVEKRFF.

The table lists this clonotype with many counts. The chain employs TRBV20-1 and TRBJ2-3; a weak D match, TRBD2 (5 bases). V dropped 0 bases and J dropped 6 bases, with 10 bases sitting between them. The CDR3 runs to 13 residues. Germline CDR1 DFQATT, CDR2 SNEGSKA (reference sequence). CDR3 DNA: TGCAGTGCTAGAGAACCGGGGTCCGATACGCAGTATTTT. It encodes CSAREPGSDTQYF.

Ten or more counts support this clonotype. The J gene is TRBJ2-5, the V gene TRBV6-5; a possible D gene is TRBD1 (6 bases). CDR1 is MNHEY and CDR2 is SVGAGI in the germline V gene. This CDR3 is built from 12 residues. Trimming removed 6 bases from V and 10 bases from J, with 15 bases in between. This CDR3 is CASSSGHSDQYF. In nucleotides, the CDR3 is TGTGCCAGCAGCTCGGGACATTCGGACCAGTACTTC.

This clonotype was detected many times. The V call is TRBV12-3 or TRBV12-4, the J call TRBJ1-2, with D possibly being TRBD1 (6 bases). The V and J ends lost 5 bases and 5 bases respectively, with 30 bases between them. The CDR3 runs to 19 residues. The CDR3 sequence is CASSPTGRGASLLEYGYTF. The CDR3 DNA is TGTGCCAGCAGTCCCACCGGTAGGGGGGCCTCCTTATTAGAATATGGCTACACCTTC.

To note about this clonotype: Possible read error: a much larger clone is one base away. The V call is TRBV9, the J call TRBJ2-4; D possibly corresponds to TRBD1 (6 bases). The germline gives CDR1 SGDLS, CDR2 YYNGEE. The CDR3 runs to 14 residues. This chain's CDR3 is CANSEDRAKNIQYF. DNA of the CDR3: TGTGCCAACAGCGAAGACAGGGCCAAAAACATTCAGTACTTC.